This TCR beta chain stems from a study of blood T cell repertoires in COVID-19. Authors' data handling: For nucleated cells, counts were estimated from reference gene primer amplification. TCRdb's copy holds only in-frame clones and misses some; the assay was immunoSEQ multiplex PCR. Clonal size and the V and J genes are those of that table, whereas D and trimming came from the DNA. Counted here are a few hundred thousand clones, 84% occurring once; the ten biggest clones make up roughly 2.4%. CDR3 length: 15 amino acids. The trim removed 6 bases at V and 4 bases at J, leaving 4 bases unmatched. Germline-derived CDR1 and CDR2 are SNHLY and FYNNEI.

The sequencing sample was made of peripheral blood. V gene TRBV2 combines with J gene TRBJ2-5, with 14 bases matching TRBD2. The sequence was collected from a woman between 55 and 75 years old with acute or convalescent COVID-19. The CDR3 sequence is CASRGGLAGGETQYF. The DNA for the CDR3 is TGTGCCAGCAGGGGCGGACTAGCGGGGGGAGAGACCCAGTACTTC.